The entry below describes one T cell receptor beta chain. Its specificity is not known. Profiling relied on immunoSEQ multiplex PCR, and the TCRdb table lists in-frame clones only, not all of them. Found here are roughly 80,000 clones, less than 85% of them singletons; the top ten hold roughly 2.2%. The data were taken from a study of radiation and T cells in renal cell carcinoma. Whole-study findings and limits: Without pretreatment biopsies, baseline tumor clonotype presence was undetermined. In blood, top tumor clones expanded by 2 weeks, shrinking by 4.

Stated time point: blood 4 weeks post-SBRT, at nephrectomy. Described treatment: 15 Gy SBRT to primary tumor, nephrectomy 4 weeks later. Nephrectomy followed 15 Gy stereotactic body radiation by 4 weeks. The tumor was a clear cell renal cell carcinoma. Trimming took 9 bases from V and 3 from J; bases not matched to a gene: 14. Per germline, CDR1 SEHNR and CDR2 FQNEAQ (reference sequence). The CDR3 runs to 16 residues. The receptor was isolated from an older woman with renal cell carcinoma. The chain is built from TRBV7-9 and TRBJ2-7; 10 bases are a match to TRBD2. Source: blood, taken from a patient whose treatment included radiotherapy and nephrectomy. CDR3 sequence reads: CASTGLAGEVIYEQYF. For the CDR3, the DNA is TGTGCCAGTACCGGGCTAGCGGGAGAAGTAATCTACGAGCAGTACTTC. The full variable domain, completed using reference TRBV7-9 and TRBJ2-7, is DTGVSQNPRHKITKRGQNVTFRCDPISEHNRLYWYRQTLGQGPEFLTYFQNEAQLEKSRLLSDRFSAERPKGSFSTLEIQRTEQGDSAMYLCASTGLAGEVIYEQYFGPGTRLTVT.